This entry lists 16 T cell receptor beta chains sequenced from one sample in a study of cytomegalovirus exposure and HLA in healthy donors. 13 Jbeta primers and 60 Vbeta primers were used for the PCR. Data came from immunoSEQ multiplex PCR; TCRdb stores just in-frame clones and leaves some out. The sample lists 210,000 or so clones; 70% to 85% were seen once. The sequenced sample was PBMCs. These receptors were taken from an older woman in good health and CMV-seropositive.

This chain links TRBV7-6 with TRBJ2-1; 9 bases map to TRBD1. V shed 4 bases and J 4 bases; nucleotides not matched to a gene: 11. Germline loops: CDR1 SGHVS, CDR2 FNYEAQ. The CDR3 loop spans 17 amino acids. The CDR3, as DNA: TGTGCCAGCAGCTCACATCCGGACAGGGGCCCTTACAATGAGCAGTTCTTC. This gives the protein CASSSHPDRGPYNEQFF.

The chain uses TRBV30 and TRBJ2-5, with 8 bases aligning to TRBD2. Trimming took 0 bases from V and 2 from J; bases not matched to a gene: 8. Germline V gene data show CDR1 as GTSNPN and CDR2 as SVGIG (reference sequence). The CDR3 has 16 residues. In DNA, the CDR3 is TGTGCCTGGAGTGTGGAAGGCACTAGCGGACAAGAGACCCAGTACTTC. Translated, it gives CAWSVEGTSGQETQYF.

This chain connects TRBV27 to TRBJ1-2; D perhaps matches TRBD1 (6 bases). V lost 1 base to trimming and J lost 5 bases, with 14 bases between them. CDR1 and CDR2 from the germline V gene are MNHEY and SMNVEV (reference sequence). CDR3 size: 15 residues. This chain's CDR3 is CASSLFWGREYGYTF. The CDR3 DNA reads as TGTGCCAGCAGTTTATTCTGGGGGCGAGAATATGGCTACACCTTC.

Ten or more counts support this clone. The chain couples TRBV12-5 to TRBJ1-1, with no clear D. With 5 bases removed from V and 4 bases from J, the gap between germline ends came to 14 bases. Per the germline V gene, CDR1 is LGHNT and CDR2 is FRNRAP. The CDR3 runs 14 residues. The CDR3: CASGGTAGSTEAFF. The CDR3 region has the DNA TGTGCTAGTGGTGGTACCGCGGGGTCCACTGAAGCTTTCTTT.

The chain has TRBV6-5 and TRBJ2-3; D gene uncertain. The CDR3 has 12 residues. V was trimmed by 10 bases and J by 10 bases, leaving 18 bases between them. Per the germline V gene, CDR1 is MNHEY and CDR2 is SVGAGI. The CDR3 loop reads CATTDSRLAQYF. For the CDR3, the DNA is TGTGCCACCACCGACTCCCGCCTTGCGCAGTATTTT.

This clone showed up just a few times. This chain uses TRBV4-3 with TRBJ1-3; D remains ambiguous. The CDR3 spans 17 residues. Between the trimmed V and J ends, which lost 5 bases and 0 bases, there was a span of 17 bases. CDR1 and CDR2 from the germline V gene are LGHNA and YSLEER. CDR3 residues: CASSTQQRADSGNTIYF. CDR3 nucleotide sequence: TGCGCCAGCAGCACTCAACAGCGGGCAGACTCTGGAAACACCATATATTTT.

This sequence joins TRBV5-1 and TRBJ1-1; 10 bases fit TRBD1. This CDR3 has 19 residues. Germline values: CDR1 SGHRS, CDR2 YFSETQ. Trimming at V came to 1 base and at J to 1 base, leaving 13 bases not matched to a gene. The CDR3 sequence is CASSLHPGQGRGGNTEAFF. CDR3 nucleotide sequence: TGCGCCAGCAGCTTGCATCCGGGACAGGGGCGCGGGGGGAACACTGAAGCTTTCTTT.

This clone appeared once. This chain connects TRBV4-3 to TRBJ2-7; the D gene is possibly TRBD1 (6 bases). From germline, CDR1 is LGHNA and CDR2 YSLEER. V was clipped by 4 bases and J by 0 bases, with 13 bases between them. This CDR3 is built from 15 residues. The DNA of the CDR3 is TGCGCCAGCAGCCTCGGGACAACTTACTCCTACGAGCAGTACTTC. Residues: CASSLGTTYSYEQYF.

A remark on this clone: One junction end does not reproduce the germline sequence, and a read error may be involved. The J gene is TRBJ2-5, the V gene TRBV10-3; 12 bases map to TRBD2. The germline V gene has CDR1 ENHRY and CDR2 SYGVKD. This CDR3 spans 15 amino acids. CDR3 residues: CAIRETSGGWETRYF. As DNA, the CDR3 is TGTGCCATCAGGGAAACTAGCGGGGGGTGGGAGACCCGGTACTTC.

CDR3 protein: CASSFSRETEAFF. In DNA, the CDR3 is TGTGCCAGCAGTTTCTCCAGGGAAACTGAAGCTTTCTTT. The chain links TRBV27 to TRBJ1-1; D might be TRBD1 (5 bases). Germline CDR1 reads MNHEY; CDR2 reads SMNVEV (reference sequence). Trimming cost V 3 bases and J 5 bases, with 10 bases left between them. This CDR3 region has 13 residues.

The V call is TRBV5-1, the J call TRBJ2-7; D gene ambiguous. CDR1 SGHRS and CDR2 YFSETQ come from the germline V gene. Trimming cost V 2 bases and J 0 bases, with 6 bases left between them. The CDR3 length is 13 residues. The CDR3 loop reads CASSFSLSYEQYF. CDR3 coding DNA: TGCGCCAGCAGCTTTTCACTCTCCTACGAGCAGTACTTC. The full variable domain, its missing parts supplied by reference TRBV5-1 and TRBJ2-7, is KAGVTQTPRYLIKTRGQQVTLSCSPISGHRSVSWYQQTPGQGLQFLFEYFSETQRNKGNFPGRFSGRQFSNSRSEMNVSTLELGDSALYLCASSFSLSYEQYFGPGTRLTVT.

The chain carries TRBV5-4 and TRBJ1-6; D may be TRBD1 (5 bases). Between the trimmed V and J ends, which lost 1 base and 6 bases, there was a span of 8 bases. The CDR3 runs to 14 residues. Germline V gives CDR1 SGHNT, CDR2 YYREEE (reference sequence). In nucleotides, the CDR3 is TGTGCCAGCAGCTTGAGGGGCATTAATTCACCCCTCCACTTT. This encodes CASSLRGINSPLHF.

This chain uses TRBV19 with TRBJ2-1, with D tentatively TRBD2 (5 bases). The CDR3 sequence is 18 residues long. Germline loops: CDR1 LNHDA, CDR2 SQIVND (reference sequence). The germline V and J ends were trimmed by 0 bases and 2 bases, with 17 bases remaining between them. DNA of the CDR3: TGTGCCAGTAGTATAGAGTCGGCTAGCTGGAGTCCCTACAATGAGCAGTTCTTC. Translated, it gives CASSIESASWSPYNEQFF.

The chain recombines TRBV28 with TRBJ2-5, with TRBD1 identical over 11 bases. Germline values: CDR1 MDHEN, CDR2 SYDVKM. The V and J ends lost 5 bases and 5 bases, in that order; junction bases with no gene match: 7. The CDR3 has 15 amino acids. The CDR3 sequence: CASSLPGQGEETQYF. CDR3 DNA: TGTGCCAGCAGTCTACCGGGACAGGGGGAGGAGACCCAGTACTTC.

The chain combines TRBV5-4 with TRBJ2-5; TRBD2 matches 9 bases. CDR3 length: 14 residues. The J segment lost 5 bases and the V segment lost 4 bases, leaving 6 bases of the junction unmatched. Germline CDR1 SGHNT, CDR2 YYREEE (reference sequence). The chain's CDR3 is CASSRGLALETQYF. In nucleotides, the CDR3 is TGTGCCAGCAGCCGGGGACTAGCTCTGGAGACCCAGTACTTC.

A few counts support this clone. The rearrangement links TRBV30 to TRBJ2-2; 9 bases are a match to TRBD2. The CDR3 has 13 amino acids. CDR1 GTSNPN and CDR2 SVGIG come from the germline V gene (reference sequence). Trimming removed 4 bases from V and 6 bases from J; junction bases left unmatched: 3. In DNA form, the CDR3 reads TGTGCCTGGATGGCGGGAGGGCCCGGGGAGCTGTTTTTT. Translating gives CAWMAGGPGELFF.